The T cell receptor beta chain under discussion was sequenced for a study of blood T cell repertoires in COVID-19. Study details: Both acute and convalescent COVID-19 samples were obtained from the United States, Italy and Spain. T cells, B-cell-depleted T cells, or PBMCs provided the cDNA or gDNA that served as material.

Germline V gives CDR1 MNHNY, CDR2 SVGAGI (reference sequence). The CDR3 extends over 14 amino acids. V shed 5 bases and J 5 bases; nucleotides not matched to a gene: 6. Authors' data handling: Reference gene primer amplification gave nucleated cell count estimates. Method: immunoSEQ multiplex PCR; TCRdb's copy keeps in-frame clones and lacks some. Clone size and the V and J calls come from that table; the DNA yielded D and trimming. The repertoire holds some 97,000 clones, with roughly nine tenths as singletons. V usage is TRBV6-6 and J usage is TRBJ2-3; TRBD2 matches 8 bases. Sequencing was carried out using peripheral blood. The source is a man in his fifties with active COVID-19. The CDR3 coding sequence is TGTGCCAGCAGTCAACTAGCGGCAAGAGATACGCAGTATTTT. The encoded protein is CASSQLAARDTQYF.